Below, one T cell receptor (beta chain) is given with its context. No cognate antigen has been identified for it. Per-base qualities were not stored, and no clone one base away is much larger. TCRbeta CDR3 regions were amplified from genomic DNA by means of the immunoSEQ Assay, a bias-controlled multiplex PCR. The study's processing was this. The number of nucleated cells in each sample was estimated from the amplification of reference gene primers within the assay. To quantify the absolute abundance of each unique TCRbeta CDR3 rearrangement, sequence reads were collapsed and filtered. For each sample, productive Simpson clonality was calculated as the square root of Simpson's diversity index over productive rearrangements. In TCRdb, the immuneACCESS table is reduced to in-frame sequences with V and J assigned. These tables do not hold every clone; where another copy was compared, an unresolved V gene accounts for under half, and the others remain unexplained. Clonal size and the V and J genes are those of that table, whereas D and trimming came from the DNA. This sample holds about 150,000 clones; approximately 85% were observed only once. Of the sample, approximately 7% is held by the ten largest clones.

The germline V gene sets CDR1 to MGHDK and CDR2 to SYGVNS. Its CDR3 holds 14 amino acids, cysteine through phenylalanine. Only the CDR3 region is kept as DNA, spanning 42 bases read in frame from base 1. Germline trimming: 5 bases from V, 8 bases from J; junction bases outside gene matches: 7. The sample originates from a study of blood T cell repertoires in COVID-19 (dated by TCRdb to 2018 to 2020). Concerning the study at large: The collaborator samples originated in the United States, Italy and Spain and spanned the acute and convalescent phases of COVID-19. Sample metadata almost always included a de-identified subject ID, COVID-19 status, age in years and sex. Where HLA class I and class II types were available, the types were taken from metadata supplied by the sample provider, not from assay-based typing. The repertoires were released in a freely available public database meant as a resource for research on the immune response to SARS-CoV-2. Deeply sampled blood TCRbeta repertoires from subjects exposed to, actively infected with, or recovered from COVID-19 were included in the dataset. The prospective study material was composed of cDNA or gDNA derived from T cells, B-cell-depleted T cells, or PBMCs. The samples were drawn from two sources: the first 160 participants of the ongoing ImmuneRACE study, and 1,000 to 1,500 subjects contributed by 6 global collaborators. Overall results and qualifications from the work: How much clinical and demographic metadata was included differed by source and by participant, and the metadata was provided uncurated.

In Seattle, one collaborating source enrolled patients while the infection was active and tracked those patients longitudinally over the course of disease. Each collaborating institution followed its own protocols to collect whole blood in K2EDTA tubes. For TCRbeta analysis, collaborators shipped samples in one of three forms: frozen whole blood, isolated PBMCs, or DNA extracted from either of those sample types. The sequencing input was peripheral blood. The source is a man older than 75 with COVID-19, enrolled during active disease. The sequence joins TRBV25-1 to TRBJ1-4, with 8 middle bases fitting TRBD1. The CDR3 amino acid sequence is: CASSLPGQDEKLFF. Here is the DNA: TGTGCCAGCAGTCTTCCGGGACAGGACGAAAAACTGTTTTTT. The entire variable domain, with the stretches around the CDR3 drawn from the reference TRBV25-1 and TRBJ1-4 proteins, is EADIYQTPRYLVIGTGKKITLECSQTMGHDKMYWYQQDPGMELHLIHYSYGVNSTEKGDLSSESTVSRIRTEHFPLTLESARPSHTSQYLCASSLPGQDEKLFFGSGTQLSVL.